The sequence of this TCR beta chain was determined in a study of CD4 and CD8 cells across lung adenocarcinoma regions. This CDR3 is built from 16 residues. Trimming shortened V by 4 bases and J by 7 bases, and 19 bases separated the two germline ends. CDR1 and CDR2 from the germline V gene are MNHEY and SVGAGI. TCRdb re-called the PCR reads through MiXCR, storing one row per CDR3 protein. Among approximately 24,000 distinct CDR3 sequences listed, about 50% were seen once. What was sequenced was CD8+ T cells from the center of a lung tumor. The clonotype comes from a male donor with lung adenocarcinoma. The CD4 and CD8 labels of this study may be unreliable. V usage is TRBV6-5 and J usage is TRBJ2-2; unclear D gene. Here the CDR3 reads CASSSFFDKLGGELFF. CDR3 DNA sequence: TGTGCCAGCAGTTCGTTTTTCGACAAACTCGGCGGGGAGCTGTTTTTT.